A single sample is the source of the 21 T cell receptor beta chains below, sequenced in a study of regulatory T cells in long-lasting Graves disease. Time point denoted: newly diagnosed GD, antithyroid drugs for less than 3 months. The TCR library used RNA extracted from PBMCs. According to the study, TCR beta libraries were built with iRepertoire HTBI primers and CDR3-region Arm-PCR. TCRdb redid the calling of the multiplex PCR reads with MiXCR, one entry per CDR3 protein. The table has around 480,000 distinct CDR3 sequences, around 16% seen once. The same data also went into a second study, on T cells in Graves' hyperthyroidism and ophthalmopathy.

The source material was peripheral blood mononuclear cells (PBMCs), sampled at new diagnosis, from a patient treated with antithyroid drugs. The receptors stem from a man aged 35-49 years with Graves disease.

This chain uses TRBV19 with TRBJ2-1, with 14 positions matching TRBD2. Germline V lookup: CDR1 LNHDA, CDR2 SQIVND (reference sequence). The CDR3 extends over 15 amino acids. V dropped 3 bases and J dropped 7; count of bases not matched to a gene: 2. CDR3 nucleotides: TGTGCCAGTAGTATCGGGACTAGCGGGAGAAATGAGCAGTTCTTC. It codes for CASSIGTSGRNEQFF. The full variable domain, its missing parts supplied by reference TRBV19 and TRBJ2-1, is DGGITQSPKYLFRKEGQNVTLSCEQNLNHDAMYWYRQDPGQGLRLIYYSQIVNDFQKGDIAEGYSVSREKKESFPLTVTSAQKNPTAFYLCASSIGTSGRNEQFFGPGTRLTVL.

This chain links TRBV7-2 with TRBJ2-3; TRBD2 matches 8 bases. CDR3 length: 14 residues. CDR1 and CDR2 from the germline V gene are SGHTA and FQGNSA. V dropped 8 bases and J dropped 5; count of bases not matched to a gene: 9. CDR3 amino acids: CASVYGRAKDTQYF. CDR3 coding DNA: TGTGCCAGCGTATACGGGAGGGCCAAAGATACGCAGTATTTT.

This clonotype has ten or more counts. This rearrangement joins TRBV2 to TRBJ2-7, with D maybe TRBD1 (5 bases). Trimming removed 3 bases at V and 3 bases at J, with 12 bases between. Germline V lookup: CDR1 SNHLY, CDR2 FYNNEI. The CDR3 covers 14 residues. The CDR3 protein is CASSDQGAYYEQYF. As DNA, the CDR3 is TGTGCCAGCAGTGACCAGGGCGCCTACTACGAGCAGTACTTC.

Of note for this clonotype: This could be a read error, since a much larger clone is one nucleotide away. The chain links TRBV28 to TRBJ1-2; 10 bases match TRBD1. V was pared by 4 bases and J by 0 bases, with 2 bases of the junction left unmatched. The length of the CDR3 is 15 residues. Germline V gives CDR1 MDHEN, CDR2 SYDVKM. CDR3 in DNA: TGTGCCAGCAGTTCGGGACAGGGGACTAACTATGGCTACACCTTC. Its translation: CASSSGQGTNYGYTF.

This chain links TRBV30 with TRBJ2-1; D may be TRBD2 (7 bases). V was trimmed by 2 bases and J by 9 bases, leaving 20 bases between them. The CDR3 runs to 15 residues. CDR1 GTSNPN and CDR2 SVGIG come from the germline V gene (reference sequence). CDR3 residues: CAWSTMRGGGCEQFF. For the CDR3, the DNA is TGTGCCTGGAGTACAATGAGGGGGGGGGGCTGTGAGCAGTTCTTC.

This chain uses TRBV28 with TRBJ2-3, with TRBD1 identical over 9 bases. V was pared by 2 bases and J by 5 bases, with 5 bases of the junction left unmatched. The CDR3 length is 15 residues. CDR1 and CDR2 from the germline V gene are MDHEN and SYDVKM. The CDR3 is CASSLTGGAGDTQYF. The CDR3 region has the DNA TGTGCCAGCAGTTTAACAGGGGGCGCGGGAGATACGCAGTATTTT.

This clonotype was picked up one time. The V and J genes are TRBV20-1 and TRBJ2-7; possibly TRBD2 for D (6 bases). The length of the CDR3 is 15 residues. Looked up from germline, CDR1 is DFQATT and CDR2 is SNEGSKA (reference sequence). Trimming removed 2 bases at V and 3 bases at J, with 17 bases between. CDR3 nucleotide sequence: TGCAGTGCTAGACCAAACGGGGGTCTTCACTACGAGCAGTACTTC. Its translation is CSARPNGGLHYEQYF.

Many counts were recorded for this clonotype. This chain uses TRBV2 with TRBJ2-1, with D possibly TRBD1 on 7 matching bases. Trimming removed 6 bases from V and 10 bases from J, with 22 bases in between. CDR1 and CDR2 (germline): SNHLY, FYNNEI. There are 15 residues in the CDR3. DNA of the CDR3: TGTGCCAGCAGGGATCGGACAGGACGGGGGAACGAGCAGTTCTTC. Translating it yields CASRDRTGRGNEQFF.

V gene TRBV12-3 or TRBV12-4 combines with J gene TRBJ2-4, with TRBD2 matching over 13 bases. The J call may be mistaken, given a closer DNA end match to TRBJ2-7. There are 14 residues in the CDR3. CDR3 sequence: CASSGLAGVDEQYF. The CDR3 nucleotides are TGTGCCAGCAGCGGACTAGCGGGAGTGGACGAGCAGTACTTC.

This clonotype occurred many times. The chain employs TRBV20-1 and TRBJ2-1; 10 positions agree with TRBD2. J lost 5 bases, V lost 8 bases, and 12 bases had no gene match. The CDR3 is 15 amino acids. Germline V gives CDR1 DFQATT, CDR2 SNEGSKA (reference sequence). The CDR3 DNA is TGCAGTTTTGGGACTAGCGAATCCCAAGACAATGAGCAGTTCTTC. It codes for CSFGTSESQDNEQFF.

This clonotype was seen a handful of times. The genes are TRBV6-4 and TRBJ2-7; D might be TRBD1 (7 bases). From germline, CDR1 is MRHNA and CDR2 SNTAGT. The CDR3 runs to 14 residues. Trimming removed 2 bases from V and 3 bases from J, with 11 bases in between. CDR3 sequence: CASSDGRDSYEQYF. The CDR3, as DNA: TGTGCCAGCAGTGACGGGCGGGACAGCTACGAGCAGTACTTC.

This clonotype was found a few times. A read error may be the cause here, since a much bigger clone is one base away. This rearrangement joins TRBV12-3 or TRBV12-4 to TRBJ1-4, with TRBD1 as a possible D gene (5 bases). The CDR3 has 15 residues. DNA for the CDR3: TGTGCCAGCAGTTTATCGAGGGGTACTGGTGAAGAACTGTTTTTT. Encoded protein: CASSLSRGTGEELFF.

This clonotype was detected many times. CDR3 sequence (DNA): TGTGCCAGCTCGATGGACGGAAGCTCCTACAATGAGCAGTTCTTC. It codes for CASSMDGSSYNEQFF. The gene calls are TRBV27 and TRBJ2-1; D remains ambiguous. This CDR3 is built from 15 residues. Germline lookup yields CDR1 MNHEY and CDR2 SMNVEV (reference sequence). V lost 8 bases, J lost 0 bases, and 14 bases lay in between.

This clonotype was observed a handful of times. The conserved phenylalanine or tryptophan is not found at the CDR3 terminus, so this likely reflects a read error. The V and J genes are TRBV5-1 and TRBJ2-7; 7 nucleotides line up with TRBD2. The CDR3 runs 14 residues. CDR1 is SGHRS and CDR2 is YFSETQ in the germline V gene. V lost 2 bases, J lost 0 bases, and 2 bases stayed unmatched. This CDR3 is CASSFSGNSYEQYL. The CDR3, as DNA: TGCGCCAGCAGCTTCAGCGGGAACTCCTACGAGCAGTACCTC.

In its sample, this clonotype was seen many times. V and J are TRBV7-9 and TRBJ2-5; the match to TRBD1 covers 10 bases. V trimming: 4 bases; J trimming: 4 bases; junction bases outside the gene matches: 3. The CDR3 has 14 amino acids. In germline, CDR1 is SEHNR, CDR2 FQNEAQ (reference sequence). CDR3 DNA sequence: TGTGCCAGCAGCTCGACAGGGGGCGTAGAGACCCAGTACTTC. Its protein is CASSSTGGVETQYF. Full variable domain (outside the CDR3, taken from reference TRBV7-9 and TRBJ2-5): DTGVSQNPRHKITKRGQNVTFRCDPISEHNRLYWYRQTLGQGPEFLTYFQNEAQLEKSRLLSDRFSAERPKGSFSTLEIQRTEQGDSAMYLCASSSTGGVETQYFGPGTRLLVL.

This clonotype was observed many times. The chain has TRBV11-2 and TRBJ2-3, with D uncertain. This CDR3 is 13 amino acids long. CDR1 is SGHAT, CDR2 FQNNGV, per germline. Trimming removed 4 bases from V and 5 bases from J, with 10 bases in between. In nucleotides, the CDR3 is TGTGCCAGCAGCTCCGGACCCAAAGATACGCAGTATTTT. This codes for CASSSGPKDTQYF. The variable domain in full, completed from reference TRBV11-2 and TRBJ2-3, reads EAGVAQSPRYKIIEKRQSVAFWCNPISGHATLYWYQQILGQGPKLLIQFQNNGVVDDSQLPKDRFSAERLKGVDSTLKIQPAKLEDSAVYLCASSSGPKDTQYFGPGTRLTVL.

This clonotype was counted a few times. The chain is built from TRBV10-3 and TRBJ2-5, with 12 bases identical to TRBD2. Germline V gene lookup returns CDR1 ENHRY and CDR2 SYGVKD. The CDR3 runs to 18 residues. J was trimmed by 3 bases and V by 2 bases; bases with no gene match: 10. This CDR3 reads CAISEEGATSGREETQYF. The DNA of the CDR3 is TGTGCCATCAGTGAGGAGGGGGCGACTAGCGGGAGAGAAGAGACCCAGTACTTC.

This clonotype has more than one count but fewer than ten. The V call is TRBV7-9, the J call TRBJ2-7; 8 positions match TRBD2. V lost 3 bases to trimming and J lost 6 bases; unmatched junction nucleotides: 7. This CDR3 spans 14 amino acids. Germline CDR1 reads SEHNR; CDR2 reads FQNEAQ (reference sequence). This chain's CDR3 is CASSFPAGVSEQYF. The CDR3 DNA sequence: TGTGCCAGCAGCTTCCCAGCGGGAGTCTCCGAGCAGTACTTC. Filled out from reference TRBV7-9 and TRBJ2-7, the complete variable domain reads DTGVSQNPRHKITKRGQNVTFRCDPISEHNRLYWYRQTLGQGPEFLTYFQNEAQLEKSRLLSDRFSAERPKGSFSTLEIQRTEQGDSAMYLCASSFPAGVSEQYFGPGTRLTVT.

This clonotype was observed a few times. The chain couples TRBV12-3 or TRBV12-4 to TRBJ2-1, with D uncertain. V lost 2 bases, J lost 5 bases, and 10 bases lay in between. There are 14 residues in the CDR3. In DNA form, the CDR3 reads TGTGCCAGCAGTTTACAGGTCAGCCACAATGAGCAGTTCTTC. Translation: CASSLQVSHNEQFF.

There are a few counts of this clonotype. This chain connects TRBV6-1 to TRBJ2-7; no reliable D call. CDR1 and CDR2 from the germline V gene are MNHNS and SASEGT. The V and J ends lost 6 bases and 2 bases respectively, with 11 bases between them. The CDR3 totals 13 residues. The DNA of the CDR3 is TGTGCCAGCAGACGGACGACGACCTACGAGCAGTACTTC. This encodes CASRRTTTYEQYF.

This chain links TRBV5-8 with TRBJ2-7; possible D gene TRBD2, 5 bases. Germline CDR1 SGHTS, CDR2 YDEGEE. CDR3 size: 15 residues. V lost 2 bases and J 3 bases, leaving 15 bases between the germline ends. The chain's CDR3 is CASSFRGARIYEQYF. DNA of the CDR3: TGTGCCAGCAGCTTCCGGGGAGCTCGGATCTACGAGCAGTACTTC.